This entry lists 11 T cell receptor beta chains sequenced from one sample in a study of blood T cell repertoires in COVID-19. The repertoire was sequenced with immunoSEQ multiplex PCR; TCRdb's copy has only in-frame clones and lacks some. Counted here are roughly 57,000 clones, 89% occurring once; the ten biggest clones make up over 15%. Sequencing was carried out using peripheral blood. The receptor set was obtained from a human donor in a cohort sampled during active COVID-19.

The chain combines TRBV7-9 with TRBJ2-3; the D gene is possibly TRBD2 (5 bases). From germline, CDR1 is SEHNR and CDR2 FQNEAQ (reference sequence). The V and J ends lost 4 bases and 1 base respectively, with 12 bases between them. The CDR3 consists of 15 residues. Here the CDR3 reads CASSWNSAGTDTQYF. The CDR3 DNA is TGTGCCAGCAGCTGGAATAGCGCCGGCACAGATACGCAGTATTTT.

The chain employs TRBV4-1 and TRBJ2-5, with a tentative D call TRBD1 (5 bases). Germline V gives CDR1 MGHRA, CDR2 YSYEKL. V shed 3 bases and J shed 5 bases, with 13 bases lying between them. This CDR3 region has 14 residues. CDR3 in DNA: TGCGCCAGCAGCCAGAAGGGGATTTCGGAGACCCAGTACTTC. The encoded protein is CASSQKGISETQYF.

The chain links TRBV25-1 to TRBJ1-1, with TRBD1 as a possible D gene (6 bases). Looked up from germline, CDR1 is MGHDK and CDR2 is SYGVNS. The CDR3 is 12 residues long. The V gene lost 6 bases and the J gene lost 1 base, with 6 bases spanning the gap. The CDR3 protein is CASRDRNTEAFF. DNA of the CDR3: TGTGCCAGCAGGGACAGGAACACTGAAGCTTTCTTT.

V is TRBV19 and J is TRBJ1-3; D might be TRBD1 (5 bases). The germline CDR1 and CDR2 sequences are LNHDA and SQIVND (reference sequence). V was shortened by 6 bases and J by 3 bases, with 12 bases between the two germline ends. This CDR3 region has 14 residues. In nucleotides, the CDR3 is TGTGCCAGTAGCCTAACAGGTTTTGGAAACACCATATATTTT. The encoded protein is CASSLTGFGNTIYF.

This clone has only one observation. V is TRBV10-3 and J is TRBJ1-6; D gene ambiguous. The CDR3 extends over 17 amino acids. Trimming left V 0 bases short and J 0 bases short, with 9 bases between. CDR1 and CDR2 (germline): ENHRY, SYGVKD. CDR3: CAISESGTTSYNSPLHF. In nucleotides, the CDR3 is TGTGCCATCAGTGAGTCGGGCACAACCTCCTATAATTCACCCCTCCACTTT.

This clone was seen just once. The rearrangement uses TRBV27 and TRBJ2-3; 11 nucleotides align to TRBD2. The CDR3 covers 17 residues. The germline CDR1 and CDR2 sequences are MNHEY and SMNVEV (reference sequence). J was trimmed by 2 bases and V by 2 bases; bases with no gene match: 6. CDR3 sequence reads: CASSLEPSGGHTDTQYF. In DNA form, the CDR3 reads TGTGCCAGCAGTTTAGAACCTAGCGGGGGGCACACAGATACGCAGTATTTT.

This sequence joins TRBV7-8 and TRBJ2-1, with 9 bases identical to TRBD2. V lost 1 base and J lost 5; bases outside the gene matches: 6. Looked up from germline, CDR1 is SGHVS and CDR2 is FQNEAQ. The CDR3 length is 16 residues. CDR3 coding DNA: TGTGCCAGCAGCTTAGGTACGGCGGGGGGGCACAATGAGCAGTTCTTC. Translated, it gives CASSLGTAGGHNEQFF.

This rearrangement joins TRBV21-1 to TRBJ1-2; TRBD1 is the table's D call, not checked against the DNA. TRBV21-1 is annotated as a pseudogene. The CDR3 covers 15 residues. CDR3 sequence: CASSKPPGHDYGYTF. Written as DNA, the CDR3 is TGTGCCAGCAGCAAACCTCCTGGACACGACTATGGCTACACCTTC.

This clone was seen a single time. The J gene is TRBJ2-3, the V gene TRBV10-3, with 7 bases fitting TRBD2. V gave up 8 bases and J gave up 1 base; unmatched junction bases: 9. Germline CDR1 reads ENHRY; CDR2 reads SYGVKD. There are 15 residues in the CDR3. This CDR3 reads CAIGGDERGTDTQYF. Written as DNA, the CDR3 is TGTGCCATCGGGGGGGATGAGAGGGGCACAGATACGCAGTATTTT.

J is TRBJ2-7 and V is TRBV3-1 (or the pseudogene TRBV3-2); 12 bases agree with TRBD1. Germline CDR1 reads LGHDT; CDR2 reads YNNKEL (reference sequence). J lost 7 bases, V lost 3 bases, and 7 bases had no gene match. The CDR3 totals 15 residues. CDR3 loop: CASSQARDRGHEQYF. CDR3 bases: TGTGCCAGCAGCCAGGCCCGGGACAGGGGGCATGAGCAGTACTTC.

The chain employs TRBV7-2 and TRBJ1-2, with TRBD1 as a possible D gene (6 bases). This CDR3 region has 15 residues. V lost 2 bases and J lost 8, with 18 bases in between. Germline CDR1 and CDR2: SGHTA and FQGNSA. The CDR3 loop is CASSLHREGWKGYTF. CDR3 coding DNA: TGTGCCAGCAGCTTACACAGGGAGGGTTGGAAAGGCTACACCTTC.